These T cell receptor beta chains were read from a single sample in a study of blood T cell repertoires in COVID-19. Assay: immunoSEQ multiplex PCR; the TCRdb copy retains only in-frame clones and omits some. The sample lists approximately 50,000 clones, roughly 89% occurring once. The sequenced material came from peripheral blood. Source of these receptors: a man aged 80 or over with active or convalescent COVID-19. Each CDR3 is given with its conserved first and last residue. Fields, in order: clone size, D gene, J gene, V gene, CDR3 protein, CDR3 DNA. D genes are given only for firm matches. Clone size is stated in some rows and not others, as once, few, many or a class when expanded.

clone_size: once
d_call: -
j_call: TRBJ1-5
v_call: TRBV7-2
cdr3_aa: CASSLTHSTGSSNQPQHF
cdr3_nt: TGTGCCAGCAGCTTAACCCACTCGACAGGCTCGAGCAATCAGCCCCAGCATTTT

clone_size: -
d_call: -
j_call: TRBJ1-6
v_call: TRBV7-9
cdr3_aa: CASSLAGSGHDNSPLHF
cdr3_nt: TGTGCCAGCAGCTTAGCGGGTAGTGGGCATGATAATTCACCCCTCCACTTT

clone_size: -
d_call: TRBD1
j_call: TRBJ2-1
v_call: TRBV24-1
cdr3_aa: CATSDLFGQGPYNEQFF
cdr3_nt: TGTGCCACCAGTGATCTATTCGGACAGGGGCCCTACAATGAGCAGTTCTTC

clone_size: -
d_call: -
j_call: TRBJ1-1
v_call: TRBV11-2
cdr3_aa: CASSPSMNTEAFF
cdr3_nt: TGTGCCAGCAGCCCAAGCATGAACACTGAAGCTTTCTTT

clone_size: -
d_call: -
j_call: TRBJ1-3
v_call: TRBV2
cdr3_aa: CARQNSGNTIYF
cdr3_nt: TGTGCCAGACAGAACTCTGGAAACACCATATATTTT

clone_size: -
d_call: -
j_call: TRBJ1-1
v_call: TRBV20-1
cdr3_aa: CSATQGRAFF
cdr3_nt: TGCAGTGCTACCCAGGGTCGGGCTTTCTTT

clone_size: -
d_call: -
j_call: TRBJ2-7
v_call: TRBV24-1
cdr3_aa: CATSDPGAYEQYF
cdr3_nt: TGTGCCACCAGTGACCCCGGGGCCTACGAGCAGTACTTC

clone_size: -
d_call: -
j_call: TRBJ2-7
v_call: TRBV15
cdr3_aa: CATSRKGVGEQYF
cdr3_nt: TGTGCCACCAGCCGTAAAGGGGTCGGCGAGCAGTACTTC

clone_size: -
d_call: -
j_call: TRBJ2-7
v_call: TRBV30
cdr3_aa: CAWKPSRDYEQYF
cdr3_nt: TGTGCCTGGAAACCCTCGCGGGACTACGAGCAGTACTTC

clone_size: -
d_call: -
j_call: TRBJ1-3
v_call: TRBV6-5
cdr3_aa: CASRTTYDSGNTIYF
cdr3_nt: TGTGCCAGCAGGACGACTTACGACTCTGGAAACACCATATATTTT

clone_size: once
d_call: TRBD1
j_call: TRBJ2-2
v_call: TRBV28
cdr3_aa: CASSPGTGDTGELFF
cdr3_nt: TGTGCCAGCAGCCCAGGGACAGGGGACACCGGGGAGCTGTTTTTT

clone_size: -
d_call: TRBD1
j_call: TRBJ2-2
v_call: TRBV10-3
cdr3_aa: CAINIQGNGELFF
cdr3_nt: TGTGCCATCAACATACAGGGGAACGGGGAGCTGTTTTTT

clone_size: -
d_call: TRBD1
j_call: TRBJ1-5
v_call: TRBV19
cdr3_aa: CASSPPGQGGYSNQPQHF
cdr3_nt: TGTGCCAGTAGTCCCCCGGGACAGGGTGGATATAGCAATCAGCCCCAGCATTTT

clone_size: -
d_call: -
j_call: TRBJ2-5
v_call: TRBV4-3
cdr3_aa: CASSQGKTLLETQYF
cdr3_nt: TGCGCCAGCAGCCAAGGAAAGACTCTCTTAGAGACCCAGTACTTC

clone_size: -
d_call: -
j_call: TRBJ1-1
v_call: TRBV6-1
cdr3_aa: CASSEGLVEAFF
cdr3_nt: TGTGCCAGCAGTGAAGGTCTAGTTGAAGCTTTCTTT

clone_size: -
d_call: -
j_call: TRBJ1-1
v_call: TRBV28
cdr3_aa: CASSWAGAEAFF
cdr3_nt: TGTGCCAGCAGTTGGGCGGGGGCTGAAGCTTTCTTT

clone_size: -
d_call: TRBD2
j_call: TRBJ2-1
v_call: TRBV28
cdr3_aa: CASSSYREAHNEQFF
cdr3_nt: TGTGCCAGCAGTTCGTACCGGGAGGCACACAATGAGCAGTTCTTC

clone_size: -
d_call: TRBD1
j_call: TRBJ1-1
v_call: TRBV6-5
cdr3_aa: CASRRTGAGTEAFF
cdr3_nt: TGTGCCAGCAGACGGACAGGGGCTGGCACTGAAGCTTTCTTT

clone_size: few
d_call: -
j_call: TRBJ2-7
v_call: TRBV5-1
cdr3_aa: CASSLGHSRTYEQYF
cdr3_nt: TGCGCCAGCAGCTTGGGCCACAGCCGAACCTACGAGCAGTACTTC

clone_size: -
d_call: TRBD2
j_call: TRBJ2-2
v_call: TRBV5-4
cdr3_aa: CASSPLAGAGELFF
cdr3_nt: TGTGCCAGCAGCCCCCTAGCGGGAGCCGGGGAGCTGTTTTTT

clone_size: -
d_call: -
j_call: TRBJ1-1
v_call: TRBV9
cdr3_aa: CASSVAQLNTEAFF
cdr3_nt: TGTGCCAGCAGCGTAGCACAGCTGAACACTGAAGCTTTCTTT

clone_size: few
d_call: -
j_call: TRBJ1-2
v_call: TRBV11-2
cdr3_aa: CASRNTGTKDDYGYTF
cdr3_nt: TGTGCCAGTCGTAATACCGGGACAAAGGACGACTATGGCTACACCTTC

clone_size: few
d_call: TRBD2
j_call: TRBJ2-2
v_call: TRBV7-2
cdr3_aa: CASFGGAGELFF
cdr3_nt: TGTGCCAGCTTCGGGGGGGCCGGGGAGCTGTTTTTT

clone_size: once
d_call: -
j_call: TRBJ2-5
v_call: TRBV6-5
cdr3_aa: CASSRDLEETQYF
cdr3_nt: TGTGCCAGCAGTCGAGACTTGGAGGAGACCCAGTACTTC

clone_size: few
d_call: -
j_call: TRBJ1-6
v_call: TRBV7-2
cdr3_aa: CASSPTANNSPLHF
cdr3_nt: TGTGCCAGCAGCCCGACTGCTAACAATTCACCCCTCCACTTT